The 20 T cell receptor beta chains in this list originate from one sample, sequenced in a study of blood T cell repertoires in COVID-19 (dated by TCRdb to 2018 to 2021). The method was the immunoSEQ multiplex PCR assay. TCRdb limited this immuneACCESS table to in-frame rearrangements with V and J called. A share of clones is missing; checked studies link under half to unresolved V genes, and the rest is unexplained. Across this sample there are 150,000 to 200,000 clones, with about 81% seen only once. The biggest ten clones account for approximately 12% of the sample. Sequencing was performed on peripheral blood. Receptor source: an elderly woman with COVID-19, enrolled during active disease.

The CDR3 protein is CASSPGTSESLLEQYF. The CDR3 DNA reads as TGCGCCAGCAGCCCCGGGACTAGCGAGTCACTACTCGAGCAGTACTTC. The chain employs TRBV5-1 and TRBJ2-7; 10 bases agree with TRBD2. CDR1 SGHRS and CDR2 YFSETQ come from the germline V gene. V dropped 4 bases and J dropped 6; count of bases not matched to a gene: 13. The CDR3 contains 16 residues.

This sequence joins TRBV3-1 (or the pseudogene TRBV3-2) and TRBJ1-6; D is possibly TRBD1 (6 bases). CDR1 and CDR2 (germline): LGHDT, YNNKEL (reference sequence). This CDR3 spans 15 amino acids. The ends were cut back, 0 bases at V and 10 bases at J, with 13 bases in the middle. The CDR3: CASSQDWGRNSPLHF. In nucleotides, the CDR3 is TGTGCCAGCAGCCAAGATTGGGGGCGGAACTCACCCCTCCACTTT.

CDR3 residues: CASSQEFGIQYF. The CDR3 nucleotides are TGTGCCAGCAGCCAAGAATTCGGCATTCAGTACTTC. This chain connects TRBV3-1 (or the pseudogene TRBV3-2) to TRBJ2-4; D gene ambiguous. Per the germline V gene, CDR1 is LGHDT and CDR2 is YNNKEL (reference sequence). CDR3 size: 12 residues. Trimming removed 0 bases from V and 9 bases from J, with 6 bases in between.

This clone was seen once. The CDR3 sequence: CASGYLGGTDTQYF. The DNA of the CDR3 is TGTGCTAGTGGTTATTTGGGGGGTACAGATACGCAGTATTTT. The V call is TRBV12-5, the J call TRBJ2-3, with D possibly TRBD2 on 6 matching bases. The CDR3 totals 14 residues. Trimming cost V 4 bases and J 3 bases, with 11 bases left between them. The germline V gene has CDR1 LGHNT and CDR2 FRNRAP. Based on the CDR3 plus reference TRBV12-5 and TRBJ2-3, the full variable domain is DARVTQTPRHKVTEMGQEVTMRCQPILGHNTVFWYRQTMMQGLELLAYFRNRAPLDDSGMPKDRFSAEMPDATLATLKIQPSEPRDSAVYFCASGYLGGTDTQYFGPGTRLTVL.

As to this clone: The sample contains more than one DNA sequence encoding this CDR3. The genes are TRBV6-6 and TRBJ2-7; 7 bases align to TRBD1. The J segment lost 0 bases and the V segment lost 0 bases, leaving 5 bases of the junction unmatched. Germline values: CDR1 MNHNY, CDR2 SVGAGI (reference sequence). The CDR3 sequence is 16 residues long. The CDR3 sequence: CASSYSGQHYSYEQYF. In nucleotides, the CDR3 is TGTGCCAGCAGTTACTCGGGACAGCATTACTCCTACGAGCAGTACTTC.

The chain joins TRBV13 to TRBJ2-3, with 9 bases fitting TRBD2. V lost 5 bases to trimming and J lost 2 bases; unmatched junction nucleotides: 8. The CDR3 runs to 16 residues. Germline V gene lookup returns CDR1 PRHDT and CDR2 FYEKMQ (reference sequence). CDR3 in amino acids: CASSMISGGFTDTQYF. The CDR3 nucleotides are TGTGCCAGCAGCATGATTAGCGGGGGTTTCACAGATACGCAGTATTTT.

The CDR3 DNA reads as TGCGCCAGCAGCTTGGCCGGCGGTCCCCAGCCCCAGCATTTT. It specifies CASSLAGGPQPQHF. The V and J genes are TRBV5-1 and TRBJ1-5; D not certain. The CDR3 spans 14 residues. With 0 bases removed from V and 7 bases from J, the gap between germline ends came to 11 bases. CDR1 is SGHRS and CDR2 is YFSETQ in the germline V gene.

The genes are TRBV18 and TRBJ1-1; D gene ambiguous. With 2 bases removed from V and 2 bases from J, the gap between germline ends came to 15 bases. The CDR3 is 16 residues long. Germline V CDR1 and CDR2: KGHSH, LQKENI. CDR3 nucleotides: TGTGCCAGCTCACCAGGGGTGGGAGGTAGAAACACTGAAGCTTTCTTT. Encoded protein: CASSPGVGGRNTEAFF.

This chain connects TRBV2 to TRBJ2-2, with D maybe TRBD2 (6 bases). V was cut by 7 bases and J by 5 bases, with 23 bases left in between. Germline CDR1 and CDR2: SNHLY and FYNNEI. The CDR3 consists of 17 residues. The chain's CDR3 is CASNPLRVVGGTGELFF. DNA of the CDR3: TGTGCCAGCAATCCCCTGAGGGTAGTCGGGGGTACCGGGGAGCTGTTTTTT.

V is TRBV18 and J is TRBJ1-2; 7 positions agree with TRBD1. V lost 6 bases to trimming and J lost 6 bases; unmatched junction nucleotides: 13. The germline gives CDR1 KGHSH, CDR2 LQKENI. This CDR3 is built from 15 residues. The CDR3 coding sequence is TGTGCCAGCTCTCCCGACAGGGCCCTTGGTGATGGCTACACCTTC. Translating it yields CASSPDRALGDGYTF.

In its sample, this clone was seen a few times. The rearrangement links TRBV21-1 to TRBJ1-3; the table calls TRBD1, which could not be checked here. TRBV21-1 corresponds to a pseudogene. The CDR3 is 15 amino acids. The CDR3 reads CARTGRSRSGNTIYF. In DNA, the CDR3 is TGTGCCAGGACAGGACGGTCTCGCTCTGGAAACACCATATATTTT.

The V gene is TRBV9, the J gene TRBJ2-3; 10 positions agree with TRBD2. V was clipped by 6 bases and J by 2 bases; unmatched bases: 6. This CDR3 is built from 15 residues. Germline values: CDR1 SGDLS, CDR2 YYNGEE. The CDR3 DNA is TGTGCCAGCAACCGACTAGCGGGCTACACAGATACGCAGTATTTT. Its protein is CASNRLAGYTDTQYF. The whole variable domain, filled in from reference TRBV9 and TRBJ2-3, reads DSGVTQTPKHLITATGQRVTLRCSPRSGDLSVYWYQQSLDQGLQFLIQYYNGEERAKGNILERFSAQQFPDLHSELNLSSLELGDSALYFCASNRLAGYTDTQYFGPGTRLTVL.

The chain employs TRBV28 and TRBJ2-5, with 9 bases matching TRBD2. This CDR3 region has 16 residues. V trimming: 5 bases; J trimming: 1 base; junction bases outside the gene matches: 8. Germline CDR1 MDHEN, CDR2 SYDVKM. CDR3 DNA sequence: TGTGCCAGCAGTATATTTAGCGGGAGTTCCCAAGAGACCCAGTACTTC. Protein product: CASSIFSGSSQETQYF.

The gene calls are TRBV18 and TRBJ2-7, with D tentatively TRBD2 (6 bases). This CDR3 spans 11 amino acids. Germline CDR1 is KGHSH and CDR2 is LQKENI. V gave up 3 bases and J gave up 7 bases, with 7 bases separating them. CDR3 sequence reads: CASSPGREQYF. As DNA, the CDR3 is TGTGCCAGCTCACCGGGGAGGGAGCAGTACTTC. The full variable domain, in which reference TRBV18 and TRBJ2-7 provide the parts outside the CDR3, is NAGVMQNPRHLVRRRGQEARLRCSPMKGHSHVYWYRQLPEEGLKFMVYLQKENIIDESGMPKERFSAEFPKEGPSILRIQQVVRGDSAAYFCASSPGREQYFGPGTRLTVT.

V is TRBV5-1 and J is TRBJ2-5; tentatively, D is TRBD1 (5 bases). Trimming took off 3 bases at V and 5 bases at J, with 17 bases between the two ends. CDR1 SGHRS and CDR2 YFSETQ come from the germline V gene. The CDR3 runs 15 residues. For the CDR3, the DNA is TGCGCCAGCAGCTCCACCCCAGGGAATATTGAGACCCAGTACTTC. It translates to CASSSTPGNIETQYF.

The V and J genes are TRBV5-1 and TRBJ1-2, with D possibly TRBD1 on 5 matching bases. The V and J ends lost 4 bases and 4 bases respectively, with 14 bases between them. CDR3 size: 14 residues. Germline CDR1 and CDR2: SGHRS and YFSETQ. The DNA of the CDR3 is TGCGCCAGCAGCCCGTGGCAGGGTCCCTATGGCTACACCTTC. It specifies CASSPWQGPYGYTF. Based on the CDR3 plus reference TRBV5-1 and TRBJ1-2, the full variable domain is KAGVTQTPRYLIKTRGQQVTLSCSPISGHRSVSWYQQTPGQGLQFLFEYFSETQRNKGNFPGRFSGRQFSNSRSEMNVSTLELGDSALYLCASSPWQGPYGYTFGSGTRLTVV.

The rearrangement joins TRBV2 to TRBJ1-4, with 7 bases fitting TRBD1. V was clipped by 7 bases and J by 7 bases; unmatched bases: 12. The V gene's germline CDR1 is SNHLY and CDR2 FYNNEI. The CDR3 covers 15 residues. CDR3 protein: CASTTTTGRREKLFF. CDR3 coding DNA: TGTGCCAGCACGACGACGACAGGGAGGCGTGAAAAACTGTTTTTT.

V is TRBV7-8 and J is TRBJ2-5; 8 bases map to TRBD1. Germline values: CDR1 SGHVS, CDR2 FQNEAQ. V dropped 5 bases and J dropped 5; count of bases not matched to a gene: 4. The CDR3 runs 13 residues. DNA of the CDR3: TGTGCCAGCAGCCCCAGGGGGCCGGAGACCCAGTACTTC. Translating gives CASSPRGPETQYF.

This chain connects TRBV3-1 (or the pseudogene TRBV3-2) to TRBJ2-3; D unresolved. The V end was cut by 1 base, the J end by 6 bases, with 11 bases between. The CDR3 runs to 14 residues. CDR1 is LGHDT, CDR2 YNNKEL, per germline (reference sequence). CDR3 sequence reads: CASSQGVWADTQYF. The CDR3 coding sequence is TGTGCCAGCAGCCAAGGGGTGTGGGCGGATACGCAGTATTTT.

J is TRBJ2-5 and V is TRBV7-2; 9 positions match TRBD1. The CDR3 extends over 16 amino acids. Unmatched junction bases numbered 7, after V lost 0 bases and J lost 5 bases. The V gene's germline CDR1 is SGHTA and CDR2 FQGNSA. CDR3 loop: CASSLALTGGMETQYF. The CDR3 DNA sequence: TGTGCCAGCAGCTTAGCCCTCACAGGGGGCATGGAGACCCAGTACTTC. Variable domain in full (rest from reference TRBV7-2 and TRBJ2-5): GAGVSQSPSNKVTEKGKDVELRCDPISGHTALYWYRQSLGQGLEFLIYFQGNSAPDKSGLPSDRFSAERTGGSVSTLTIQRTQQEDSAVYLCASSLALTGGMETQYFGPGTRLLVL.